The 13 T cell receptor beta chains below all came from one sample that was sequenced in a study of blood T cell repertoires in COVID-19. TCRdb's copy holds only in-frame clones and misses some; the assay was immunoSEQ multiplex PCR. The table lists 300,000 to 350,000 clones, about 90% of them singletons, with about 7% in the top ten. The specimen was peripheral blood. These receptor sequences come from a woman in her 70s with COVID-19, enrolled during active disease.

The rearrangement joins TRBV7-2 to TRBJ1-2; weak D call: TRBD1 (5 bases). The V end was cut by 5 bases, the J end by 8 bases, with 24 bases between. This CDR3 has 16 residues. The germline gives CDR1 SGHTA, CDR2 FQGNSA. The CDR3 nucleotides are TGTGCCAGCAGCCCATGGGGGGAGACAGATAAGGAAGGCTACACCTTC. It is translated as CASSPWGETDKEGYTF.

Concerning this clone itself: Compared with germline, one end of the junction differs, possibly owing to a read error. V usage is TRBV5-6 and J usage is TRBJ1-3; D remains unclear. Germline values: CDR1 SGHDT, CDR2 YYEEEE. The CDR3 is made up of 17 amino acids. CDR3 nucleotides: TGTGCCAGCAGTTTGGACGTACGGGTTCACTCTGGAAACACCATATATTTT. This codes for CASSLDVRVHSGNTIYF. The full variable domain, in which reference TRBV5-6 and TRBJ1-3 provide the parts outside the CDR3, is DAGVTQSPTHLIKTRGQQVTLRCSPKSGHDTVSWYQQALGQGPQFIFQYYEEEERQRGNFPDRFSGHQFPNYSSELNVNALLLGDSALYLCASSLDVRVHSGNTIYFGEGSWLTVV.

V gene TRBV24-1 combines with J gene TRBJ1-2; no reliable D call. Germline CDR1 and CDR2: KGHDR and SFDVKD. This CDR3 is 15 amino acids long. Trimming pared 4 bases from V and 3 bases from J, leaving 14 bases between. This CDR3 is CATSESSPSDYGYTF. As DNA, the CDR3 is TGTGCCACCAGTGAATCGAGCCCGTCCGACTATGGCTACACCTTC.

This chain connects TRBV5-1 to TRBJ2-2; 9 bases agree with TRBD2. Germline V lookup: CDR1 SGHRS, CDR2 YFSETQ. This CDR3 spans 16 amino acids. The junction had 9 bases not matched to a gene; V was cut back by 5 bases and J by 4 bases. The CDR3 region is CASSPGPAGGTGELFF. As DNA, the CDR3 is TGCGCCAGCAGTCCCGGGCCAGCGGGGGGCACCGGGGAGCTGTTTTTT.

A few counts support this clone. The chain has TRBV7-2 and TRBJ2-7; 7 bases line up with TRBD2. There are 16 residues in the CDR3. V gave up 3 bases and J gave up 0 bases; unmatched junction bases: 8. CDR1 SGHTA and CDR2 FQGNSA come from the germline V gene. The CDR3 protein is CASSLVGGISSYEQYF. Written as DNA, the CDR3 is TGTGCCAGCAGCTTGGTCGGGGGGATTAGCTCCTACGAGCAGTACTTC.

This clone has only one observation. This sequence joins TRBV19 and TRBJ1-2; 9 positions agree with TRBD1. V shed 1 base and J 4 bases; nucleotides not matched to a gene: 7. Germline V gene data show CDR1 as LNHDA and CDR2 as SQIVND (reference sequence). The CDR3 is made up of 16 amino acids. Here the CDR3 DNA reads TGTGCCAGTAGTATAGGAGGGGACAGGGTCTTCTATGGCTACACCTTC. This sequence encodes CASSIGGDRVFYGYTF. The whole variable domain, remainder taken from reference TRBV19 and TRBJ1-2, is DGGITQSPKYLFRKEGQNVTLSCEQNLNHDAMYWYRQDPGQGLRLIYYSQIVNDFQKGDIAEGYSVSREKKESFPLTVTSAQKNPTAFYLCASSIGGDRVFYGYTFGSGTRLTVV.

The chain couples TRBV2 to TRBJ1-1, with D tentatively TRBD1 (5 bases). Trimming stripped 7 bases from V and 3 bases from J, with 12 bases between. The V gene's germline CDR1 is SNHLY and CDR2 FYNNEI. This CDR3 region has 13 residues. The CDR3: CASTGGGDTEAFF. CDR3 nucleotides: TGTGCCAGCACAGGCGGGGGGGACACTGAAGCTTTCTTT.

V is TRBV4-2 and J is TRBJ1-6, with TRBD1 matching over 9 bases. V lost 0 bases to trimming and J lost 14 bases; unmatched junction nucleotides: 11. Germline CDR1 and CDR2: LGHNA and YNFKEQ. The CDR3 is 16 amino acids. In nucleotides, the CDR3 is TGTGCCAGCAGCCAAGAAGGGGGACAGGGAGGTTTCGCCCTCCACTTT. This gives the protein CASSQEGGQGGFALHF.

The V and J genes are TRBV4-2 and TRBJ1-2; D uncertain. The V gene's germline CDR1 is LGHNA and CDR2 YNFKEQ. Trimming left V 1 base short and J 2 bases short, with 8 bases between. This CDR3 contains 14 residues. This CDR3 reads CASSQGTDNYGYTF. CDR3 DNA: TGTGCCAGCAGCCAAGGGACTGACAACTATGGCTACACCTTC.

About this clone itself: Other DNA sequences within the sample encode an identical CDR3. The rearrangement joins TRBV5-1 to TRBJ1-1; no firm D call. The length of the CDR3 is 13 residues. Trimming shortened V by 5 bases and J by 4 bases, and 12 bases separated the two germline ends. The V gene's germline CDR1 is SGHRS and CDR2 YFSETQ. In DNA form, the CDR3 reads TGCGCCAGCAGTTTTACTGGGAGCACTGAAGCTTTCTTT. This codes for CASSFTGSTEAFF.

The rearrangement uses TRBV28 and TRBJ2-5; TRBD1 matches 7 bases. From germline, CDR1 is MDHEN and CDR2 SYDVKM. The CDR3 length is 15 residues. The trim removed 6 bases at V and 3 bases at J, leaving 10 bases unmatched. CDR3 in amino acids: CASSTGTEWKETQYF. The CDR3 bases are TGTGCCAGCAGCACCGGGACAGAGTGGAAAGAGACCCAGTACTTC.

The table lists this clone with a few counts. The CDR3 coding sequence is TGTGCCAGCAGCTCCCGACAGGGGCGAGGAGAAGAGACCCAGTACTTC. As protein: CASSSRQGRGEETQYF. The rearrangement joins TRBV13 to TRBJ2-5, with TRBD1 matching 8 bases. From germline, CDR1 is PRHDT and CDR2 FYEKMQ (reference sequence). This CDR3 is built from 16 residues. With 4 bases clipped from V and 3 bases from J, the junction kept 10 bases outside the gene matches.

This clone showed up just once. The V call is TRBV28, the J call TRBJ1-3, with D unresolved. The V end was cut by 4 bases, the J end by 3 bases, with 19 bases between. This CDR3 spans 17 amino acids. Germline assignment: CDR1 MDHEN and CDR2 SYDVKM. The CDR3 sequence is CASSSQTLFYGGNTIYF. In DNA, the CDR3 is TGTGCCAGCAGTTCCCAAACCCTTTTCTATGGTGGAAACACCATATATTTT.